A single sample gave rise to the 25 T cell receptor beta chains below, sequenced in a study of human T cells and chemical hapten exposure. MiXCR, applied by TCRdb to the RACE reads, yields one record per CDR3 protein. The sample gives about 380,000 distinct CDR3 sequences, roughly 5% of which show up once; 2% to 2.5% is in the top ten. Time point denoted: patch test 1, 2 weeks after DPC sensitization. The treatment was: therapeutic diphenylcyclopropenone sensitization with weekly scalp DPC. This specimen consisted of whole blood, obtained in connection with sensitization to the hapten diphenylcyclopropenone (DPC). The receptors shown here come from a woman between 50 and 59 years old with alopecia areata. Some clones in this sample may be carry-over from other donors' samples.

This clonotype was picked up a small number of times. This chain joins TRBV5-6 and TRBJ2-7; possibly TRBD1 for D (5 bases). CDR3 length equals 14 residues. Germline V gene data show CDR1 as SGHDT and CDR2 as YYEEEE. Trimming cost V 0 bases and J 3 bases, with 10 bases left between them. This CDR3 is CASSLGTINYEQYF. For the CDR3, the DNA is TGTGCCAGCAGCTTGGGGACAATTAACTACGAGCAGTACTTC.

There are many counts of this clonotype. This chain links TRBV5-1 with TRBJ2-5; the D gene is possibly TRBD1 (6 bases). Germline CDR1 is SGHRS and CDR2 is YFSETQ. The CDR3 has 14 amino acids. V was cut by 3 bases and J by 1 base, with 10 bases left in between. CDR3 in DNA: TGCGCCAGCAGCTATGGGACAACCCAAGAGACCCAGTACTTC. Its translation: CASSYGTTQETQYF. The full variable domain, completed using reference TRBV5-1 and TRBJ2-5, is KAGVTQTPRYLIKTRGQQVTLSCSPISGHRSVSWYQQTPGQGLQFLFEYFSETQRNKGNFPGRFSGRQFSNSRSEMNVSTLELGDSALYLCASSYGTTQETQYFGPGTRLLVL.

This clonotype came up a few times. V is TRBV12-3 or TRBV12-4 and J is TRBJ2-6; D remains ambiguous. V dropped 4 bases and J dropped 0 bases, with 7 bases sitting between them. The CDR3 extends over 15 amino acids. Written as DNA, the CDR3 is TGTGCCAGCAGTTACCCGGACTCTGGGGCCAACGTCCTGACTTTC. This codes for CASSYPDSGANVLTF.

This chain links TRBV11-2 with TRBJ1-1; D possibly corresponds to TRBD1 (6 bases). The CDR3 length is 15 residues. V was shortened by 2 bases and J by 4 bases, with 14 bases between the two germline ends. Germline CDR1 and CDR2: SGHAT and FQNNGV. The chain's CDR3 is CASSLSAGASTEAFF. DNA for the CDR3: TGTGCCAGCAGCTTATCGGCAGGGGCATCCACTGAAGCTTTCTTT.

The V gene is TRBV29-1, the J gene TRBJ2-5; D uncertain. The ends were cut back, 1 base at V and 2 bases at J, with 8 bases in the middle. Germline V lookup: CDR1 SQVTM, CDR2 ANQGSEA. CDR3 length: 13 residues. CDR3: CSVEVISQETQYF. The CDR3 DNA follows: TGCAGCGTTGAAGTGATCTCACAAGAGACCCAGTACTTC.

This clonotype was seen many times. The rearrangement links TRBV29-1 to TRBJ1-2; 10 nucleotides line up with TRBD1. J was trimmed by 4 bases and V by 5 bases; bases with no gene match: 16. Germline V lookup: CDR1 SQVTM, CDR2 ANQGSEA. The CDR3 totals 17 residues. DNA for the CDR3: TGCAGCGTTTCCGTCGTCCCGGGACAGGGGTCGGGCTATGGCTACACCTTC. As protein: CSVSVVPGQGSGYGYTF. The entire variable domain, with the rest obtained from reference TRBV29-1 and TRBJ1-2, is as follows: SAVISQKPSRDICQRGTSLTIQCQVDSQVTMMFWYRQQPGQSLTLIATANQGSEATYESGFVIDKFPISRPNLTFSTLTVSNMSPEDSSIYLCSVSVVPGQGSGYGYTFGSGTRLTVV.

A note on this clonotype: A junction end diverges from the germline sequence, so it may reflect a read error. This sequence joins TRBV12-3 or TRBV12-4 and TRBJ1-1, with a weak D call TRBD1 (5 bases). This CDR3 has 13 amino acids. CDR3 residues: CASSPRQSMKLGF. The DNA for the CDR3 is TGTGCCAGCAGTCCGAGACAGAGTATGAAGCTTGGCTTT.

This clonotype was recorded at least ten times. J is TRBJ1-1 and V is TRBV20-1; D uncertain. CDR1 and CDR2 from the germline V gene are DFQATT and SNEGSKA (reference sequence). The CDR3 covers 14 residues. V was pared by 1 base and J by 2 bases, with 11 bases between. Here the CDR3 DNA reads TGCAGTGCTAGAGGATGGGTAAGAAACACTGAAGCTTTCTTT. It specifies CSARGWVRNTEAFF.

This clonotype was counted ten times or more. The CDR3 region is CASSYLLAGQETQYF. DNA for the CDR3: TGCGCCAGCAGCTACTTACTAGCGGGACAAGAGACCCAGTACTTC. This sequence joins TRBV5-1 and TRBJ2-5; 10 bases align to TRBD2. Trimming at V came to 3 bases and at J to 2 bases, leaving 4 bases not matched to a gene. In germline, CDR1 is SGHRS, CDR2 YFSETQ. The CDR3 totals 15 residues.

The chain carries TRBV4-2 and TRBJ2-1, with D possibly being TRBD1 or TRBD2 (6 bases each). V lost 0 bases to trimming and J lost 5 bases, with 11 bases between them. Germline CDR1 is LGHNA and CDR2 is YNFKEQ. There are 15 residues in the CDR3. The CDR3: CASSQEGGPDNEQFF. The CDR3 bases are TGTGCCAGCAGCCAAGAGGGGGGCCCTGACAATGAGCAGTTCTTC.

V is TRBV18 and J is TRBJ2-1; 7 bases map to TRBD2. The CDR3 totals 16 residues. V shed 2 bases, J shed 3 bases, and the junction held 7 bases outside the gene matches. Per germline, CDR1 KGHSH and CDR2 LQKENI. The CDR3 DNA follows: TGTGCCAGCTCACCATTCGCCGGGGGGAACTACAATGAGCAGTTCTTC. It yields the protein CASSPFAGGNYNEQFF.

This clonotype was found many times. The chain links TRBV24-1 to TRBJ2-1, with 8 bases lining up with TRBD2. This CDR3 contains 15 residues. In germline, CDR1 is KGHDR, CDR2 SFDVKD. The V and J ends lost 3 bases and 3 bases, in that order; junction bases with no gene match: 3. CDR3 DNA: TGTGCCACCAGTGATGTGCGGGAGGTCTACAATGAGCAGTTCTTC. This translates into CATSDVREVYNEQFF.

In its sample, this clonotype was seen a few times. The CDR3 DNA is TGCAGTGCTAGAGAAGAAAGCACAGATACGCAGTATTTT. It encodes CSAREESTDTQYF. V and J are TRBV20-1 and TRBJ2-3; no definite D call. The CDR3 has 13 residues. V was shortened by 0 bases and J by 0 bases, with 4 bases between the two germline ends. Germline lookup yields CDR1 DFQATT and CDR2 SNEGSKA (reference sequence).

The chain recombines TRBV6-6 with TRBJ1-2, with D tentatively TRBD1 (5 bases). Trimming took 8 bases from V and 14 from J, leaving 18 bases between them. The CDR3 is made up of 11 amino acids. Germline CDR1 MNHNY, CDR2 SVGAGI (reference sequence). CDR3 coding DNA: TGTGCCAGCGGAAACCGGGACTCCGGGACCTTC. Protein sequence: CASGNRDSGTF.

Turning to this clonotype: A junction boundary mismatches the germline segment, possibly from a read error. The chain uses TRBV27 and TRBJ2-1; D remains unclear. Germline V gene lookup returns CDR1 MNHEY and CDR2 SMNVEV (reference sequence). The CDR3 covers 11 residues. CDR3 nucleotides: TGTGCCTGCAGTTTACTGGGTGAGCAGTTCTTC. The encoded protein is CACSLLGEQFF.

Many counts were recorded for this clonotype. The genes are TRBV4-2 and TRBJ2-7, with TRBD2 identical over 7 bases. CDR1 LGHNA and CDR2 YNFKEQ come from the germline V gene. The CDR3 totals 15 residues. V gave up 1 base and J gave up 3 bases; unmatched junction bases: 6. CDR3 loop: CASSQGGLQSYEQYF. The CDR3 DNA reads TGTGCCAGCAGCCAAGGGGGACTACAGAGCTACGAGCAGTACTTC.

This clonotype was observed at least ten times. The chain recombines TRBV24-1 with TRBJ2-2; a weak D match, TRBD2 (5 bases). Germline lookup yields CDR1 KGHDR and CDR2 SFDVKD. This CDR3 has 10 residues. With 12 bases removed from V and 5 bases from J, the gap between germline ends came to 6 bases. CDR3: CAPGTGELFF. DNA for the CDR3: TGTGCCCCGGGGACCGGGGAGCTGTTTTTT.

A few counts support this clonotype. The genes are TRBV28 and TRBJ2-3; the match to TRBD2 covers 10 bases. V gave up 6 bases and J gave up 3 bases; unmatched junction bases: 3. Germline assignment: CDR1 MDHEN and CDR2 SYDVKM. The CDR3 is 14 amino acids. As DNA, the CDR3 is TGTGCCAGCAGATCGGGACTAGCGACAGATACGCAGTATTTT. It yields the protein CASRSGLATDTQYF.

This rearrangement joins TRBV29-1 to TRBJ1-5; the D is unclear. The CDR3 consists of 12 residues. The V end lost 7 bases, the J end lost 4 bases, and 11 bases lay between the germline ends. Germline V lookup: CDR1 SQVTM, CDR2 ANQGSEA. The CDR3 DNA sequence: TGCAGCGCCACGTTAAGGAATCAGCCCCAGCATTTT. It specifies CSATLRNQPQHF.

This clonotype has a handful of counts. The chain is built from TRBV28 and TRBJ1-2, with TRBD1 as a possible D gene (5 bases). Germline V gene data show CDR1 as MDHEN and CDR2 as SYDVKM. This CDR3 is 16 amino acids long. V dropped 7 bases and J dropped 5 bases, with 23 bases sitting between them. CDR3 loop: CASIPKYYGAQYGYTF. The CDR3 region has the DNA TGTGCCAGCATTCCTAAATACTATGGGGCGCAATATGGCTACACCTTC.

V gene TRBV18 combines with J gene TRBJ2-7; D may be TRBD1 or TRBD2 (6 bases each). This CDR3 has 14 amino acids. V was cut by 0 bases and J by 7 bases, with 13 bases left in between. Germline lookup yields CDR1 KGHSH and CDR2 LQKENI. This CDR3 is CASSPPRGGREQYF. Here the CDR3 DNA reads TGTGCCAGCTCACCACCCAGGGGAGGTCGGGAGCAGTACTTC.

This clonotype has just a few counts. The V and J genes are TRBV11-2 and TRBJ2-4; D is uncertain. Germline V gene sequence: CDR1 SGHAT, CDR2 FQNNGV. The CDR3 has 13 amino acids. V dropped 6 bases and J dropped 4 bases, with 10 bases sitting between them. This CDR3 reads CASRGQQKNIQYF. CDR3 coding DNA: TGTGCCAGCAGGGGCCAACAAAAAAACATTCAGTACTTC.

This clonotype was detected a few times. V is TRBV19 and J is TRBJ2-5; D might be TRBD2 (5 bases). V dropped 3 bases and J dropped 4 bases, with 15 bases sitting between them. Germline V CDR1 and CDR2: LNHDA, SQIVND (reference sequence). The CDR3 totals 15 residues. The DNA of the CDR3 is TGTGCCAGTAGTATTGGGTCTCGGGGTGGAGAGACCCAGTACTTC. It is translated as CASSIGSRGGETQYF.

This clonotype was detected ten times or more. This sequence joins TRBV28 and TRBJ1-5; 7 positions agree with TRBD1. This CDR3 spans 12 amino acids. Germline V gives CDR1 MDHEN, CDR2 SYDVKM. Unmatched junction bases numbered 2, after V lost 8 bases and J lost 4 bases. CDR3 loop: CASQGGNQPQHF. The CDR3, as DNA: TGTGCCAGCCAGGGGGGGAATCAGCCCCAGCATTTT.

This clonotype appeared many times. This chain links TRBV29-1 with TRBJ2-3; possibly TRBD1 for D (6 bases). The CDR3 totals 16 residues. The V end lost 4 bases, the J end lost 2 bases, and 19 bases lay between the germline ends. Germline V gene sequence: CDR1 SQVTM, CDR2 ANQGSEA. The CDR3 DNA sequence: TGCAGCGTTGTACCGACCCGACAGGTCTTCACAGATACGCAGTATTTT. As protein: CSVVPTRQVFTDTQYF.